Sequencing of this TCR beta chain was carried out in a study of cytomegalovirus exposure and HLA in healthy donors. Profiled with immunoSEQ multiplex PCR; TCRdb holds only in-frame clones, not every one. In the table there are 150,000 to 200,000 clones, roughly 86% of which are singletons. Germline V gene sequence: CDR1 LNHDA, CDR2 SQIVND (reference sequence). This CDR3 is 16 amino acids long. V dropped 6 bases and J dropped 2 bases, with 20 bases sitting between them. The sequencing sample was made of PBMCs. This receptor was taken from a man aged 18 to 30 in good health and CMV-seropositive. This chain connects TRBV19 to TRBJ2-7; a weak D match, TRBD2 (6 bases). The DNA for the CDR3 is TGTGCCAGTAGACCCGGGACTCACGGCAGGGCCTACGAGCAGTACTTC. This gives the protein CASRPGTHGRAYEQYF.